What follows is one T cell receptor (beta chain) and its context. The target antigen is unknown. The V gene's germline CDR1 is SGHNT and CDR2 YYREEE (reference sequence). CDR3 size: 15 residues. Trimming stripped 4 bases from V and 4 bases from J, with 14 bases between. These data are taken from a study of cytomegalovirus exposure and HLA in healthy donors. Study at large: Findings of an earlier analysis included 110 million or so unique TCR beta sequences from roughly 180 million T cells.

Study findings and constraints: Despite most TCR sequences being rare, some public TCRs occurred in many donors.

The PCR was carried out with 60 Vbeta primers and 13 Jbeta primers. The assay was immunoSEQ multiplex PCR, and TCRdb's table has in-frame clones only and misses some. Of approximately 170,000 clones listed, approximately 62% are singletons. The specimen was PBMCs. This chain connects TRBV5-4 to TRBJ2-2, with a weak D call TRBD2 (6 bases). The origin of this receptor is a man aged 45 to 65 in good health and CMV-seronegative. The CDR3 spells CASSLGGGTTGELFF. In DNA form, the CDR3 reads TGTGCCAGCAGCCTGGGTGGGGGGACCACCGGGGAGCTGTTTTTT.